This is a list of T cell receptor beta chains from one sample in a study of immune cell composition in non-small cell lung cancer. Sequencing was performed with immunoSEQ multiplex PCR; in TCRdb, only in-frame clones are kept and a portion is missing. The sample records thousands of clones, approximately 78% being singletons. The sequencing sample was made of lung tumor tissue. The receptors derive from a human donor with non-small cell lung cancer. Both conserved end residues are part of each CDR3. The order of the fields is J gene, V gene, CDR3 protein.

j_call: TRBJ2-7
v_call: TRBV11-2
cdr3_aa: CASSFLGKGEQYF

j_call: TRBJ1-1
v_call: TRBV18
cdr3_aa: CASSPDSGEAFF

j_call: TRBJ2-3
v_call: TRBV7-8
cdr3_aa: CASSYLGQGGADTQYF

j_call: TRBJ1-5
v_call: TRBV21-1
cdr3_aa: CASSKRTGEGNNQPQHF

j_call: TRBJ2-5
v_call: TRBV5-1
cdr3_aa: CASSFGDRGETQYF

j_call: TRBJ2-5
v_call: TRBV12-5
cdr3_aa: CASGSLPRTKEETQYF

j_call: TRBJ1-6
v_call: TRBV6-4
cdr3_aa: CASSDGQTIDSPLHF

j_call: TRBJ1-1
v_call: TRBV29-1
cdr3_aa: CSAHRGNTEAFF

j_call: TRBJ1-5
v_call: TRBV7-9
cdr3_aa: CASSFDRQPQHF

j_call: TRBJ1-1
v_call: TRBV5-5
cdr3_aa: CASSVDRGTEAFF

j_call: TRBJ1-3
v_call: TRBV9
cdr3_aa: CASSNGWGPRNTIYF

j_call: TRBJ1-1
v_call: TRBV11-3
cdr3_aa: CASSRTLDTEAFF

j_call: TRBJ1-2
v_call: TRBV6-6
cdr3_aa: CASSYSYGSYGYTF

j_call: TRBJ1-4
v_call: TRBV7-7
cdr3_aa: CASSTGQRTHEKLFF

j_call: TRBJ2-3
v_call: TRBV6-5
cdr3_aa: CASGPATSDTQYF

j_call: TRBJ2-7
v_call: TRBV19
cdr3_aa: CASSIRGTYEQYF

j_call: TRBJ2-3
v_call: TRBV18
cdr3_aa: CASSPPSTPSTDTQYF

j_call: TRBJ2-7
v_call: TRBV30
cdr3_aa: CAWSAGARQGYEQYF

j_call: TRBJ1-3
v_call: TRBV9
cdr3_aa: CASSQVIGNTIYF

j_call: TRBJ1-2
v_call: TRBV28
cdr3_aa: CASSLWGRPNYGYTF

j_call: TRBJ1-2
v_call: TRBV5-8
cdr3_aa: CASSLRTSAGRGYTF

j_call: TRBJ1-1
v_call: TRBV5-1
cdr3_aa: CASSSKGGSMNTEAFF

j_call: TRBJ1-4
v_call: TRBV5-1
cdr3_aa: CASSLAWSVGENEKLFF

j_call: TRBJ2-7
v_call: TRBV19
cdr3_aa: CASSIGDSVSYEQYF

j_call: TRBJ1-2
v_call: TRBV7-7
cdr3_aa: CASSPLWSNSNYGYTF

j_call: TRBJ2-1
v_call: TRBV14
cdr3_aa: CASSQETGLVSEQFF

j_call: TRBJ1-4
v_call: TRBV10-3
cdr3_aa: CAISDGTGEKLFF

j_call: TRBJ2-1
v_call: TRBV28
cdr3_aa: CASSVVYNEQFF

j_call: TRBJ2-6
v_call: TRBV6-5
cdr3_aa: CASSAEGAGANVLTF

j_call: TRBJ1-1
v_call: TRBV5-5
cdr3_aa: CASSLDRGTEAFF

j_call: TRBJ1-1
v_call: TRBV19
cdr3_aa: CASSVQPNTEAFF

j_call: TRBJ2-5
v_call: TRBV5-5
cdr3_aa: CASSLAIAGGRETQYF

j_call: TRBJ1-2
v_call: TRBV7-8
cdr3_aa: CASSLAGGGSLGGYTF

j_call: TRBJ1-1
v_call: TRBV5-6
cdr3_aa: CASSLSGDAFF

j_call: TRBJ1-2
v_call: TRBV6-6
cdr3_aa: CASSQRQGGYTF

j_call: TRBJ2-1
v_call: TRBV7-9
cdr3_aa: CASSLVSSESNEQFF

j_call: TRBJ2-2
v_call: TRBV5-1
cdr3_aa: CASSLGDRSIGELFF

j_call: TRBJ2-2
v_call: TRBV27
cdr3_aa: CASSGGVNTGELFF

j_call: TRBJ1-2
v_call: TRBV7-2
cdr3_aa: CASSSLWRGRDGYTF

j_call: TRBJ2-3
v_call: TRBV11-2
cdr3_aa: CASSLVGVRDTQYF

j_call: TRBJ2-5
v_call: TRBV4-1
cdr3_aa: CASSPYLGGRGAQETQYF

j_call: TRBJ1-5
v_call: TRBV11-3
cdr3_aa: CASSLGSYSNQPQHF

j_call: TRBJ2-3
v_call: TRBV6-5
cdr3_aa: CASSSSGRGTDTQYF

j_call: TRBJ1-2
v_call: TRBV11-3
cdr3_aa: CASSLSNGYYGYTF

j_call: TRBJ2-7
v_call: TRBV5-1
cdr3_aa: CASSLGDPSGYSSYEQYF

j_call: TRBJ1-4
v_call: TRBV7-9
cdr3_aa: CASSAGQGANLNEKLFF

j_call: TRBJ1-2
v_call: TRBV7-3
cdr3_aa: CASSSGTGVAGYTF

j_call: TRBJ1-5
v_call: TRBV10-3
cdr3_aa: CAISVQENQPQHF

j_call: TRBJ1-5
v_call: TRBV7-8
cdr3_aa: CASSLWGESNQPQHF

j_call: TRBJ1-2
v_call: TRBV30
cdr3_aa: CAWGQGALAGYTF

j_call: TRBJ2-1
v_call: TRBV7-2
cdr3_aa: CASSSQRGGGDEQFF

j_call: TRBJ1-1
v_call: TRBV7-1
cdr3_aa: CASSLVIRLNTEAFF

j_call: TRBJ1-6
v_call: TRBV6-5
cdr3_aa: CASSYLDRNSPLHF

j_call: TRBJ2-5
v_call: TRBV28
cdr3_aa: CASSSAGTIQETQYF

j_call: TRBJ1-1
v_call: TRBV15
cdr3_aa: CATSRGRGLNTEAFF